This TCR beta chain was recorded in a study of T cell responses to AZD1222 COVID-19 vaccine. Study-wide results and caveats: Clonal diversity was possibly underestimated, and the donors were mostly white British, with more females.

This clone turned up a few times. Its specificity is not known. Assay: immunoSEQ multiplex PCR; the TCRdb copy retains only in-frame clones and omits some. The profile covers around 180,000 clones, with approximately 92% appearing a single time and about 6.9% taken by the ten largest. Looked up from germline, CDR1 is ENHRY and CDR2 is SYGVKD. The CDR3 is made up of 12 amino acids. Germline trimming cut 8 bases from V and 6 bases from J; bases unmatched to any gene: 5. The sample in question was peripheral blood, obtained on day 0 of AZD1222 vaccination. The genes are TRBV10-3 and TRBJ2-7; 9 nucleotides match TRBD1. The source of this sequence is an adult in good health. In nucleotides, the CDR3 is TGTGCCATCGGGGACAGGGTCACCGAGCAGTACTTC. Translation gives CAIGDRVTEQYF.